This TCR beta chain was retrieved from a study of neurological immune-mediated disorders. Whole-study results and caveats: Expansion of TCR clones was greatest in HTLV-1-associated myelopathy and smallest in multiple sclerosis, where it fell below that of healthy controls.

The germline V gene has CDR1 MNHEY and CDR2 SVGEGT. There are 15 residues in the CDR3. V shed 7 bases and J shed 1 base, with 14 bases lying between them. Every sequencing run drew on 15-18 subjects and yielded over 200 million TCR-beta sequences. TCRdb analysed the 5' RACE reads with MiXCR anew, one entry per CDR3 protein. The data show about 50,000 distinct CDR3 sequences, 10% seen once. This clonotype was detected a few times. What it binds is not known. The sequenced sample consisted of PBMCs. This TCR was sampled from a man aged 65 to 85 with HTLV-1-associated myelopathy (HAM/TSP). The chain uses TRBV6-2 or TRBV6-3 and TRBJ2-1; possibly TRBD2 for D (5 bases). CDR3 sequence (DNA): TGTGCCAGCACCACAGTACGGGGATCCTACAATGAGCAGTTCTTC. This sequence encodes CASTTVRGSYNEQFF.